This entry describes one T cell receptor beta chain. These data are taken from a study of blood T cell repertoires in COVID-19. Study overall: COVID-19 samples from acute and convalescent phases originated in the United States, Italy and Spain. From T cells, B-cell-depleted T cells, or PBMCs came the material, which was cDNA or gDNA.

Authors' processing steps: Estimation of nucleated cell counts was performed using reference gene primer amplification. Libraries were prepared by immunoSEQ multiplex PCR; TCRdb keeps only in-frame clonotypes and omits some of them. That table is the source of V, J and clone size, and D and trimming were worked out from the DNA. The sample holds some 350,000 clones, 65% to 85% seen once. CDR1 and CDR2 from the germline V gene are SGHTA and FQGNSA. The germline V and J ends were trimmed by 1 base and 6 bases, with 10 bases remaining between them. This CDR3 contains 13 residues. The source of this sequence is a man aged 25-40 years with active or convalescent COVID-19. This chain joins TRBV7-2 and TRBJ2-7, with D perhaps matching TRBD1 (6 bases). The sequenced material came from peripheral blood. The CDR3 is CASSLVGDIEQYF. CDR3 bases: TGTGCCAGCAGCTTAGTAGGGGACATCGAGCAGTACTTC.